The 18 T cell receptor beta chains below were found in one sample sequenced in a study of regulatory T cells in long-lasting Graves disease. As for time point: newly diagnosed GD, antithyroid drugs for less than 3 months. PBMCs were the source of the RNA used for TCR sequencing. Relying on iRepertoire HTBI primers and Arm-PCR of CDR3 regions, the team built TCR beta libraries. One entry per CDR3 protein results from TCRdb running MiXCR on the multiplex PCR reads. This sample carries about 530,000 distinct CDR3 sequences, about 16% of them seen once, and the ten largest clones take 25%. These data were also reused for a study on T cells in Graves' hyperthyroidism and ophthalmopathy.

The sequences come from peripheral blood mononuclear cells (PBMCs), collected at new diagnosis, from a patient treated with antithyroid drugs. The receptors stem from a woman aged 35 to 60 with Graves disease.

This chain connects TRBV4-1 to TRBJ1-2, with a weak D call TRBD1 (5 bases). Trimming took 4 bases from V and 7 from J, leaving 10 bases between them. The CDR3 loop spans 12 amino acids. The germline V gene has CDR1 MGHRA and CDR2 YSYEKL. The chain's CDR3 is CASSPGTRGYTF. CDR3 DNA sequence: TGCGCCAGCAGCCCCGGGACGCGTGGCTACACCTTC.

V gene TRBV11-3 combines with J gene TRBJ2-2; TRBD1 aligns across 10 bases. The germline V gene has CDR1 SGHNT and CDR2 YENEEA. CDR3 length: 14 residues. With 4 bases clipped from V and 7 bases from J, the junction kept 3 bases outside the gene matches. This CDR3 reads CASSWDRGYGELFF. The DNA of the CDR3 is TGTGCCAGCAGCTGGGACAGGGGCTACGGGGAGCTGTTTTTT.

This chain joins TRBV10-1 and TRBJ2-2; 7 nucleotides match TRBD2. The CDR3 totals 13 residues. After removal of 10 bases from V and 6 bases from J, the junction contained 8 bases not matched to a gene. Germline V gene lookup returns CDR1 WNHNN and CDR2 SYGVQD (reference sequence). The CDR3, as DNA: TGCGCCATCCCGTGGGGGGGACCCGGGGAGCTGTTTTTT. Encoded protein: CAIPWGGPGELFF.

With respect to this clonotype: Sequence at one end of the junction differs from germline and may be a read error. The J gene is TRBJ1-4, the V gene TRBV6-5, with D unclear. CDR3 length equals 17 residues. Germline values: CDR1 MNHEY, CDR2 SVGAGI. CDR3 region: CASSYERSGGGGENLFF. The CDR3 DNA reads TGTGCCAGCAGTTACGAGCGCAGTGGTGGAGGTGGAGAAAACCTGTTTTTT.

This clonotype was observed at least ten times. CDR3 amino acids: CASSYGTGGTYSNQPQHF. For the CDR3, the DNA is TGTGCCAGCAGTTACGGGACAGGAGGTACATATAGCAATCAGCCCCAGCATTTT. The chain couples TRBV6-5 to TRBJ1-5; 8 bases agree with TRBD1. The junction had 9 bases not matched to a gene; V was cut back by 2 bases and J by 0 bases. The length of the CDR3 is 18 residues. CDR1 and CDR2 from the germline V gene are MNHEY and SVGAGI.

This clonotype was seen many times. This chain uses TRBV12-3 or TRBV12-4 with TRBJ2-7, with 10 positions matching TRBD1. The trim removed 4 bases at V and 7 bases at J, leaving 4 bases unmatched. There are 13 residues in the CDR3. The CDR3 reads CASSSRTGGEQYF. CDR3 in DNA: TGTGCCAGCAGTTCTCGGACAGGGGGAGAGCAGTACTTC.

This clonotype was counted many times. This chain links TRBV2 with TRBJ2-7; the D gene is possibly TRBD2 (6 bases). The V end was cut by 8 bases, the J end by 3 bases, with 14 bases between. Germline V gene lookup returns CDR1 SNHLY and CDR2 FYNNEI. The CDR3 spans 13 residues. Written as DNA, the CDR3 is TGTGCCAGCTCGGCGGGACGAAACTACGAGCAGTACTTC. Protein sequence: CASSAGRNYEQYF.

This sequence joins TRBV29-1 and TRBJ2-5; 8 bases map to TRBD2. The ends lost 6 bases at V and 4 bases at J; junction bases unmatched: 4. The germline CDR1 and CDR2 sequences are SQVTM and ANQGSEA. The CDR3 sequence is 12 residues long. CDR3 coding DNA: TGCAGCGTGAGGACTAGCACAGAGACCCAGTACTTC. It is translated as CSVRTSTETQYF.

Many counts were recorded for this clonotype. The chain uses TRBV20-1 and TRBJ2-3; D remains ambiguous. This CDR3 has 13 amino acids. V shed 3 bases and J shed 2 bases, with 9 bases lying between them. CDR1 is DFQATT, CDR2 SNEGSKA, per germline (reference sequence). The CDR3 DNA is TGCAGTGCTAGTAAAACAAACACAGATACGCAGTATTTT. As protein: CSASKTNTDTQYF.

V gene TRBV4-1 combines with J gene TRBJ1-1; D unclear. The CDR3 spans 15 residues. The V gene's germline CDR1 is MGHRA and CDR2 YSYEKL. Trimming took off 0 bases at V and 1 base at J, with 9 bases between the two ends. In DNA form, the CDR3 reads TGCGCCAGCAGCCAAGATCCGGGCTCGAACACTGAAGCTTTCTTT. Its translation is CASSQDPGSNTEAFF.

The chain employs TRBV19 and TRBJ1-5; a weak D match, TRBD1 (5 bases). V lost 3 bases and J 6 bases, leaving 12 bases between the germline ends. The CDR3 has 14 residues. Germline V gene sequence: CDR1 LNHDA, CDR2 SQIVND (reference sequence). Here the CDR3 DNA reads TGTGCCAGTAGTATCGGCAGGGAGGGTCAGCCCCAGCATTTT. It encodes CASSIGREGQPQHF. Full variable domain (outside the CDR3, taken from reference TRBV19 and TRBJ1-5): DGGITQSPKYLFRKEGQNVTLSCEQNLNHDAMYWYRQDPGQGLRLIYYSQIVNDFQKGDIAEGYSVSREKKESFPLTVTSAQKNPTAFYLCASSIGREGQPQHFGDGTRLSIL.

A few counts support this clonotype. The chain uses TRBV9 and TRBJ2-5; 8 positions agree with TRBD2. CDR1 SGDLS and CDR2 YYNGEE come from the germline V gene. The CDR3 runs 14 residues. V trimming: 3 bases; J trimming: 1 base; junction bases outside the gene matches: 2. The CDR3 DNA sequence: TGTGCCAGCAGCGGCGGGGGGACCCAAGAGACCCAGTACTTC. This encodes CASSGGGTQETQYF.

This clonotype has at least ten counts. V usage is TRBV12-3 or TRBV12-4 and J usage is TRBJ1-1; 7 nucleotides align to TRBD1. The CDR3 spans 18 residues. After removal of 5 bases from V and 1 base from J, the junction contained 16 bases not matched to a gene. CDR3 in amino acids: CASSTWPDRDGGNTEAFF. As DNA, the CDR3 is TGTGCCAGCAGTACCTGGCCAGACAGGGATGGGGGGAACACTGAAGCTTTCTTT.

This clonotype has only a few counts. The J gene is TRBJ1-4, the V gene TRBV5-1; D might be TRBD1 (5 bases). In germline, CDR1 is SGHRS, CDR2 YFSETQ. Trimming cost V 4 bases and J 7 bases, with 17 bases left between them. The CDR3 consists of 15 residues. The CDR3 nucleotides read TGCGCCAGCAGCCCCCTCGGGGGGGGAAGTGAAAAACTGTTTTTT. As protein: CASSPLGGGSEKLFF.

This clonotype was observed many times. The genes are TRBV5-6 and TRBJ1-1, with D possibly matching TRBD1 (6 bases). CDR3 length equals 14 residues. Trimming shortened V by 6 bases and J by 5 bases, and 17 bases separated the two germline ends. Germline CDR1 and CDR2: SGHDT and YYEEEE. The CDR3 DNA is TGTGCCAGCATCAAAGGGGGGGCTGTTACTGAAGCTTTCTTT. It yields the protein CASIKGGAVTEAFF.

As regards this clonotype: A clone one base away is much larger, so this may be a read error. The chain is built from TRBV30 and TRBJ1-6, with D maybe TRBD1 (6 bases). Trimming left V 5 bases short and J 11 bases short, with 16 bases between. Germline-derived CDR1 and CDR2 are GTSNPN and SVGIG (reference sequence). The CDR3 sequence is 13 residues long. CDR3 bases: TGTGCCTGGCACGGAGGGACAAATCCACCCCTCCACTTT. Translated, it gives CAWHGGTNPPLHF.

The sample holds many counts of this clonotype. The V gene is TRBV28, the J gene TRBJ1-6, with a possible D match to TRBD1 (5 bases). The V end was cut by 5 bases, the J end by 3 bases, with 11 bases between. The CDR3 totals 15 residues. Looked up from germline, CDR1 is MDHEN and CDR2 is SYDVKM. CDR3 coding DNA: TGTGCCAGCAGTCCCGGGGACCTCTATAATTCACCCCTCCACTTT. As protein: CASSPGDLYNSPLHF. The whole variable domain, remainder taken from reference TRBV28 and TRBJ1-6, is DVKVTQSSRYLVKRTGEKVFLECVQDMDHENMFWYRQDPGLGLRLIYFSYDVKMKEKGDIPEGYSVSREKKERFSLILESASTNQTSMYLCASSPGDLYNSPLHFGNGTRLTVT.

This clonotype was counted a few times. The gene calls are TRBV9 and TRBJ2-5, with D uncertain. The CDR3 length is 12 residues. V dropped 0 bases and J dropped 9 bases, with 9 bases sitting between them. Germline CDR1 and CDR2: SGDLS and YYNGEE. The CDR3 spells CASSVEYFPQYF. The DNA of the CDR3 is TGTGCCAGCAGCGTAGAATATTTCCCCCAGTACTTC.